This T cell receptor beta chain was found in a study of blood T cell repertoires in COVID-19. Looking at the study overall: PBMCs, B-cell-depleted T cells, or T cells provided the cDNA or gDNA that made up the material.

CDR1 is MNHEY, CDR2 SMNVEV, per germline (reference sequence). The CDR3 runs to 17 residues. The V and J ends lost 4 bases and 7 bases, in that order; junction bases with no gene match: 15. Some clones are missing from TCRdb's copy, which holds only in-frame ones; the method was immunoSEQ multiplex PCR. In the table there are about 180,000 clones, roughly 83% of which are singletons. The sequence derives from a woman in her 40s with COVID-19, enrolled during active disease. The chain recombines TRBV27 with TRBJ1-2, with TRBD1 matching over 10 bases. Specimen: peripheral blood. CDR3 in amino acids: CASSSLGTGEGSVGYTF. DNA for the CDR3: TGTGCCAGCAGTTCCCTTGGGACAGGGGAAGGGTCGGTTGGCTACACCTTC.